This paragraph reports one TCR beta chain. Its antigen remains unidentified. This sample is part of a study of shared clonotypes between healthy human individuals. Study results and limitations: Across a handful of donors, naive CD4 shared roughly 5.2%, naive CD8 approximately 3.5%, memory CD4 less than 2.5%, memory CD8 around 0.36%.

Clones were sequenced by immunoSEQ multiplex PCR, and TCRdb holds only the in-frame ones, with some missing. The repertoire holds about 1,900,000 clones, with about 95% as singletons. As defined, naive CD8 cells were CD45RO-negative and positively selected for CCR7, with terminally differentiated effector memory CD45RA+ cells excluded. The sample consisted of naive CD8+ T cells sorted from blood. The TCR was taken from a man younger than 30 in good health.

The chain's CDR3 is CASSLAGTPYTEAFF. CDR3 sequence (DNA): TGTGCCAGCAGCTTAGCGGGGACCCCCTACACTGAAGCTTTCTTT. V and J are TRBV7-9 and TRBJ1-1, with D possibly being TRBD1 (5 bases). Germline V CDR1 and CDR2: SEHNR, FQNEAQ (reference sequence). V lost 0 bases to trimming and J lost 3 bases, with 11 bases between them. This CDR3 spans 15 amino acids.